This is a list of T cell receptor beta chains from one sample in a study of T cell responses to AZD1222 COVID-19 vaccine. Data came from immunoSEQ multiplex PCR; TCRdb stores just in-frame clones and leaves some out. The sample has 65,000 to 75,000 clones, around four fifths seen once. Sequenced here: peripheral blood, sampled on day 0 of AZD1222 vaccination. The receptor set was obtained from an adult in good health. Each CDR3 is given with its conserved first and last residue. Fields, in order: D gene, clone size, J gene, V gene, CDR3 protein, CDR3 DNA. The D gene is left open where the match is weak. The size of a clone is reported for some rows only, either as once, few or many, or as a class for expanded clones.

.,.,TRBJ1-2,TRBV28,CASSLRGGGYGYTF,TGTGCCAGCAGTTTAAGAGGGGGTGGCTATGGCTACACCTTC
TRBD1,.,TRBJ1-6,TRBV29-1,CSAQTGGDSPLHF,TGCAGCGCCCAAACAGGGGGCGATTCACCCCTCCACTTT
TRBD1,.,TRBJ2-7,TRBV7-9,CASSTGQGGDSYEQYF,TGTGCCAGCAGCACGGGACAGGGAGGGGACTCCTACGAGCAGTACTTC
.,.,TRBJ1-3,TRBV6-7,CASSYGQSPAGNTIYF,TGTGCCAGCAGTTACGGACAGAGCCCAGCCGGAAACACCATATATTTT
.,.,TRBJ1-4,TRBV9,CASSVGINEKLFF,TGTGCCAGCAGCGTAGGTATTAATGAAAAACTGTTTTTT
.,.,TRBJ2-2,TRBV7-8,CASSRSTATGELFF,TGTGCCAGCAGCCGTTCAACCGCCACCGGGGAGCTGTTTTTT
TRBD1,.,TRBJ2-6,TRBV29-1,CSVLGTGGSGANVLTF,TGCAGCGTTCTAGGGACAGGTGGCTCTGGGGCCAACGTCCTGACTTTC
.,once,TRBJ1-3,TRBV4-2,CASSQDRTSGNTIYF,TGTGCCAGCAGCCAAGATCGAACATCTGGAAACACCATATATTTT
.,.,TRBJ1-5,TRBV6-5,CASTQAEYSNQPQHF,TGTGCCAGCACCCAGGCGGAGTATAGCAATCAGCCCCAGCATTTT
TRBD1,.,TRBJ1-5,TRBV6-4,CASSEDRGQPQHF,TGTGCCAGCAGTGAGGACAGGGGTCAGCCCCAGCATTTT
TRBD1,.,TRBJ2-3,TRBV20-1,CSASYGRGLSPVGPDTQYF,TGCAGTGCTAGTTATGGCAGGGGGCTTTCCCCGGTAGGACCAGATACGCAGTATTTT
.,.,TRBJ1-1,TRBV11-2,CASSLDTEAFF,TGTGCCAGCAGCTTGGACACTGAAGCTTTCTTT
TRBD2,.,TRBJ2-5,TRBV3-1/TRBV3-2,CAIRAGGGRETQYF,TGTGCCATTAGAGCGGGGGGCGGGAGAGAGACCCAGTACTTC
.,.,TRBJ1-2,TRBV25-1,CASSGRGLANGYTF,TGTGCCAGCAGTGGCAGGGGCCTTGCGAATGGCTACACCTTC
.,.,TRBJ2-7,TRBV5-4,CASSLGSAPRSYEQYF,TGTGCCAGCAGCCTGGGGTCGGCCCCTCGCTCCTACGAGCAGTACTTC
TRBD1,.,TRBJ2-4,TRBV6-5,CASSRGGLGNIQYF,TGTGCCAGCAGCCGAGGGGGCTTGGGAAACATTCAGTACTTC
.,.,TRBJ1-4,TRBV4-3,CASTRAPGTENEKLFF,TGCGCCAGCACCAGAGCACCCGGGACGGAGAATGAAAAACTGTTTTTT
TRBD1,.,TRBJ2-1,TRBV19,CASSTGQGSNEQFF,TGTGCCAGTAGTACGGGACAGGGAAGCAATGAGCAGTTCTTC
.,once,TRBJ1-6,TRBV21-1,CAIDRGRSPLHF,TGTGCCATCGACAGGGGGCGTTCACCCCTCCACTTT
.,.,TRBJ1-4,TRBV7-2,CASSGAGDFTNEKLFF,TGTGCCAGCAGCGGGGCAGGGGATTTCACTAATGAAAAACTGTTTTTT
.,once,TRBJ2-2,TRBV10-3,CAIRAIANTGELFF,TGTGCCATCAGGGCGATCGCGAACACCGGGGAGCTGTTTTTT
.,.,TRBJ1-1,TRBV5-6,CASSWTVNTEAFF,TGTGCCAGCAGCTGGACAGTGAACACTGAAGCTTTCTTT
.,.,TRBJ1-5,TRBV3-1/TRBV3-2,CASSPRTDANQPQHF,TGTGCCAGCAGCCCCCGGACGGACGCTAATCAGCCCCAGCATTTT
TRBD2,.,TRBJ2-7,TRBV13,CASSSSRGAPYEQYF,TGTGCCAGCAGCTCATCGCGGGGGGCCCCCTACGAGCAGTACTTC
.,.,TRBJ1-2,TRBV9,CASSVATGGGGYTF,TGTGCCAGCAGCGTAGCTACTGGGGGCGGCGGCTACACCTTC
.,.,TRBJ2-3,TRBV9,CASSTGVGTDTQYF,TGTGCCAGCAGCACCGGGGTGGGCACAGATACGCAGTATTTT
.,.,TRBJ2-1,TRBV19,CASSIPDSPSGEQFF,TGTGCCAGTAGTATTCCCGACAGCCCATCGGGCGAGCAGTTCTTC
.,few,TRBJ2-4,TRBV3-1/TRBV3-2,CASSPGRGKNIQYF,TGTGCCAGCAGCCCTGGAAGGGGGAAAAACATTCAGTACTTC
.,.,TRBJ1-6,TRBV28,CASTGNRSPLHF,TGTGCCAGCACAGGGAACCGTTCACCCCTCCACTTT
.,.,TRBJ2-7,TRBV5-5,CASSSAGVFSYEQYF,TGTGCCAGCAGCTCGGCAGGGGTCTTCTCCTACGAGCAGTACTTC